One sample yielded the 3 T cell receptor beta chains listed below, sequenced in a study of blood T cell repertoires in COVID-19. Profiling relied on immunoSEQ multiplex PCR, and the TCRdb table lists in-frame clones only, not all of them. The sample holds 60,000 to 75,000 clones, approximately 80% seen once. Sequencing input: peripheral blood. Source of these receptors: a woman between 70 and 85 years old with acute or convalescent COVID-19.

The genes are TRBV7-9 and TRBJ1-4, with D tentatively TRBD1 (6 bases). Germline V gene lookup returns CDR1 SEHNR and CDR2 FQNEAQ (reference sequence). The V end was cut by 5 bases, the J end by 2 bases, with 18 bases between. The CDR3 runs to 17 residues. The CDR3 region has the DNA TGTGCCAGCAGCAGGGGAACAGGGAAAAGGACTAATGAAAAACTGTTTTTT. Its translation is CASSRGTGKRTNEKLFF.

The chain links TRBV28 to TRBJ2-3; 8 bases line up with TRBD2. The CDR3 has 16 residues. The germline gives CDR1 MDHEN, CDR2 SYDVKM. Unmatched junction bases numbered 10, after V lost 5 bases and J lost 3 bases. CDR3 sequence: CASSPTPGLVTDTQYF. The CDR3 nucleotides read TGTGCCAGCAGTCCAACACCGGGACTAGTGACAGATACGCAGTATTTT.

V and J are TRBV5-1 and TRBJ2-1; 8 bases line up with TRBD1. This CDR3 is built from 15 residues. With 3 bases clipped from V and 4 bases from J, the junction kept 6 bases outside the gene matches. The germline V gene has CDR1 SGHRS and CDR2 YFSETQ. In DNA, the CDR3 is TGCGCCAGCAGCTATGGACAGGGAATGTACAATGAGCAGTTCTTC. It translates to CASSYGQGMYNEQFF.